The T cell receptor (beta chain) described here comes from a study of CD8+CD57+ T cells in acquired aplastic anemia. Study-wide context: Mean DNA quantity obtained from sorted CD4+ and CD8+ cells was about 3.5 ug. General study findings and limits: Roughly 27 shared CD8+ CDR3s appeared highly expressed within patients' immunodominant clones. CD8+ Simpson's diversity did not differ significantly between patients and controls.

This clonotype has only a few counts. What it binds is not known. Using genomic DNA as the template, TCR beta VDJ and CDR3 profiling was carried out. TCRdb used MiXCR to reprocess the reads, holding one entry per CDR3 protein. The sample shows just over 450,000 distinct CDR3 sequences, about a third of them seen only once. With 0 bases removed from V and 3 bases from J, the gap between germline ends came to 9 bases. Germline V gives CDR1 SGHRS, CDR2 YFSETQ. This CDR3 has 14 amino acids. Individuals selected for sequencing had exhibited CD8+CD57+ cell expansion on flow cytometry. Patients had undergone no therapy by the time their blood was sampled.

The sequence came from a human donor with aplastic anemia. Sample: sorted CD4+, CD8+, or CD8+CD57+ T cells (not recorded which) from PBMCs. The V and J genes are TRBV5-1 and TRBJ1-1; TRBD1 might be the D (5 bases). The CDR3 here is CASSLAVTDTEAFF. Written as DNA, the CDR3 is TGCGCCAGCAGCTTGGCCGTGACAGACACTGAAGCTTTCTTT.